This is a list of T cell receptor beta chains from one sample in a study of Graves' ophthalmopathy and Graves' hyperthyroidism. MiXCR was run by TCRdb on the multiplex PCR reads, yielding one entry per CDR3 protein. Of 200,000 to 250,000 distinct CDR3 sequences in the sample, roughly 21% were seen once. The material sequenced was peripheral blood. These TCRs come from a woman between 45 and 60 years old with Graves' ophthalmopathy. Each CDR3 is given with its conserved first and last residue. The D gene is left open where the match is weak. Not all rows give a size; the values are once, few, many and, for expanded clones, a class.

V,size,J,D,DNA,CDR3
TRBV19,many,TRBJ2-6,.,TGTGCCAGTAGCCAGTATGGTACAGGGACTGGGGCCAACGTCCTGACTTTC,CASSQYGTGTGANVLTF
TRBV2,many,TRBJ1-3,.,TGTGCCAGCAGATACGTCGCAGACACCATATATTTT,CASRYVADTIYF
TRBV28,many,TRBJ1-5,.,TGTGCCAGCAGTTTCAACGGGGATCAGCCCCAGCATTTT,CASSFNGDQPQHF
TRBV6-5,many,TRBJ2-7,TRBD2,TGTGCCAGCAGTTCTAGCGGGAGGAGCTACGAGCAGTACTTC,CASSSSGRSYEQYF
TRBV12-3/TRBV12-4,.,TRBJ1-2,TRBD1,TGTGCCAGCAGCATCGGACAGGGGGCTGGCTACACCTTC,CASSIGQGAGYTF
TRBV2,many,TRBJ1-5,.,TGTGCCAGCAGCCTAGGAGGGTTCGATCAGCCCCAGCATTTT,CASSLGGFDQPQHF
TRBV12-3/TRBV12-4,.,TRBJ2-7,.,TGTGCCAGCAGTTTTTCCCACCGGGCAGACGAGCAGTACTTC,CASSFSHRADEQYF
TRBV20-1,.,TRBJ2-7,TRBD2,TGCAGTGCTAGAGGCATCCTAGCGGGGGACTCCTACGAGCAGTACTTC,CSARGILAGDSYEQYF
TRBV30,.,TRBJ2-7,.,TGTGCCTGGATGAGCCAGCGGAGGGGAGAGCAGTACTTC,CAWMSQRRGEQYF
TRBV6-1,many,TRBJ2-5,.,TGTGCCAGCAGGGAGCAAGAGACCCAGTACTTC,CASREQETQYF
TRBV28,.,TRBJ2-7,TRBD2,TGTGCCAGCAGTTTCCATCCGGGACTAGCGGGGAGCTCCTACGAGCAGTACTTC,CASSFHPGLAGSSYEQYF
TRBV29-1,many,TRBJ2-2,TRBD1,TGCAGCGTTGAACAGGGGGTGAAAACCGGGGAGCTGTTTTTT,CSVEQGVKTGELFF
TRBV20-1,many,TRBJ2-5,.,TGCAGTGCTGGAAAAACTAGAAAACGCTACCTAAGAGAAGAGACCCAGTACTTC,CSAGKTRKRYLREETQYF
TRBV7-9,many,TRBJ2-7,TRBD1,TGTGCCAGCAGCTCCCCAGGGGGCGGCGAGCAGTACTTC,CASSSPGGGEQYF
TRBV10-3,many,TRBJ2-3,TRBD2,TGTGCCATCAGTGAGCCGCGGGAGGTTGGCACAGATACGCAGTATTTT,CAISEPREVGTDTQYF
TRBV6-5,.,TRBJ2-1,TRBD2,TGTGCCAGCAGTTACACTCTGACTAGCGTCTACGAGCAGTTCTTC,CASSYTLTSVYEQFF
TRBV11-2,many,TRBJ2-5,TRBD2,TGTGCCAGCACCGAAAGGTCGGGCGGGGGTGAGCAAGAGACCCAGTACTTC,CASTERSGGGEQETQYF
TRBV30,few,TRBJ1-3,.,TGTGCCTGGAGGCCGGGGGTCTCTGGAAACACCATATATTTT,CAWRPGVSGNTIYF
TRBV2,many,TRBJ2-5,TRBD1,TGTGCCAGCCTGGAAGACAGGGGGCAAGAGACCCAGTACTTC,CASLEDRGQETQYF
TRBV20-1,many,TRBJ1-5,.,TGCAGTGCTGGCCCCCCCGGACGTTCGGGCAATCAGCCCCAGCATTTT,CSAGPPGRSGNQPQHF
TRBV6-1,many,TRBJ2-7,.,TGTGCCAGCAGTCTAAGGGGAGACTACGAGCAGTACTTC,CASSLRGDYEQYF
TRBV20-1,many,TRBJ1-6,.,TGCAGTGCTAGAGAGGGACTGTCCTGGGCACCCCTCCACTTT,CSAREGLSWAPLHF
TRBV12-3/TRBV12-4,many,TRBJ1-1,.,TGTGCCAGCAGTTTTGGATACAGGGCCACTGAAGCTTTCTTT,CASSFGYRATEAFF
TRBV28,.,TRBJ2-5,TRBD2,TGTGCCAGCAGTTTACCCGGGACTAGCGGGGGATACTACCAAGAGACCCAGTACTTC,CASSLPGTSGGYYQETQYF
TRBV2,.,TRBJ2-5,.,TGTGCCAGCAGTGAAGAACAGGGCCAGTACTTC,CASSEEQGQYF
TRBV27,many,TRBJ2-7,.,TGTGCCAGCAGTTCCCCCCCCATGAAGCAGTACTTC,CASSSPPMKQYF
TRBV10-3,many,TRBJ2-7,TRBD1,TGTGCCATCAGTGACTGGGACAGGGGCTACGAGCAGTACTTC,CAISDWDRGYEQYF
TRBV6-5,many,TRBJ2-7,.,TGTGCCAGCAGTTCAGGGAGCTACGAGCAGTACTTC,CASSSGSYEQYF
TRBV27,.,TRBJ1-6,.,TGTGCCAGCAGTCCTAGCCACTCACCCCTCCACTTT,CASSPSHSPLHF
TRBV2,.,TRBJ1-6,TRBD1,TGTGCCAGCAGCCGACAGGGCGGCTCGGCTACGGATAATTCACCCCTCCACTTT,CASSRQGGSATDNSPLHF
TRBV6-1,many,TRBJ2-2,.,TGTGCCAGCAGGATGGACAGAGACACCGGGGAGCTGTTTTTT,CASRMDRDTGELFF
TRBV18,many,TRBJ2-2,.,TGTGCCAGCTCACCAAGCGCCGGAACCGGGGAGCTGTTTTTT,CASSPSAGTGELFF
TRBV12-3/TRBV12-4,.,TRBJ1-1,TRBD1,TGTGCCAGCACCCTGGGGCAGGGGGACACTGAAGCTTTCTTT,CASTLGQGDTEAFF
TRBV5-6,many,TRBJ2-5,TRBD1,TGTGCCAGCAGCTTGGAAGGGGGCTCAGAGACCCAGTACTTC,CASSLEGGSETQYF
TRBV27,many,TRBJ2-7,.,TGTGCCAGCACCTCATACAGAGGGTTCTACGAGCAGTACTTC,CASTSYRGFYEQYF
TRBV13,many,TRBJ2-5,.,TGTGCCAGCAGCTTAGCGAAGGGGGGAGAGACCCAGTACTTC,CASSLAKGGETQYF
TRBV20-1,once,TRBJ2-7,TRBD2,TGCAGTGCTTCGGGACTAGCGGAGATTCGTGCGGGCGAGCAGTACTTC,CSASGLAEIRAGEQYF